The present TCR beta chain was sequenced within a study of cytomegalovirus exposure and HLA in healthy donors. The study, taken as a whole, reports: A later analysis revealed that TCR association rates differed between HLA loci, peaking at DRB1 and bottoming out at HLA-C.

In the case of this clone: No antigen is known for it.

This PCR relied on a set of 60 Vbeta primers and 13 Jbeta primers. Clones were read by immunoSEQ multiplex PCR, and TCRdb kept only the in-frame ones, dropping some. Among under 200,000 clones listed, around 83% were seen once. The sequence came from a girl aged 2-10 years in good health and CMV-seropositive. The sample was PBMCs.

The CDR3 sequence: CASSEGGQGYGYTF. The CDR3 nucleotides are TGTGCCAGCAGTGAAGGGGGACAGGGCTATGGCTACACCTTC. This chain uses TRBV2 with TRBJ1-2; TRBD1 matches at 9 bases. The CDR3 runs 14 residues. Per the germline V gene, CDR1 is SNHLY and CDR2 is FYNNEI. The V and J ends lost 1 base and 4 bases, in that order; junction bases with no gene match: 1.